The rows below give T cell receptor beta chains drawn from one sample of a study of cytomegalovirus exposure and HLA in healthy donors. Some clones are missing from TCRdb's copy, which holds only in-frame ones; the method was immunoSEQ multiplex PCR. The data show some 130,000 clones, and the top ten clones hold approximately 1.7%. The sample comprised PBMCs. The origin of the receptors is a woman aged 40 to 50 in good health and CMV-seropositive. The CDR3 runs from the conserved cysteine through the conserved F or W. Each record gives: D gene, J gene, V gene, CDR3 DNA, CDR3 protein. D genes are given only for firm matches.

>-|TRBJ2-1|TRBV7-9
TGTGCCAGCAGCTTTAAGAGTCCCGTCAAGTTCTTC
CASSFKSPVKFF
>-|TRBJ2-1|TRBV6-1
TGTGCCAGCAGCCAAACAGGGCCCTACAATGAGCAGTTCTTC
CASSQTGPYNEQFF
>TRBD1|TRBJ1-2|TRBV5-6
TGTGCCAGCAGCTTCTCGACAGGGAGTAGCTACTATGGCTACACCTTC
CASSFSTGSSYYGYTF
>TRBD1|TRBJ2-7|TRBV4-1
TGCGCCAGCAGCATAGAATATTCCGGGACAGACATGAGCGGCTCCTACGAGCAGTACTTC
CASSIEYSGTDMSGSYEQYF
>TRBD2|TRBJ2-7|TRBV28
TGTGCCAGCCCCTCCAAAGACAGGGGGCTCTCTAGCGGGAGGGACTACGAGCAGTACTTC
CASPSKDRGLSSGRDYEQYF
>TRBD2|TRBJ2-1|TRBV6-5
TGTGCCAGCAGCTTACTAGCGGGATCCTACAATGAGCAGTTCTTC
CASSLLAGSYNEQFF
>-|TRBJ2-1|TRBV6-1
TGTGCCAGCAGTGACCAGGACAGCCATGAGCAGTTCTTC
CASSDQDSHEQFF
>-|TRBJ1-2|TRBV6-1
TGTGCCAGCAGTGCCCTCGGGGGCTATGGCTACACCTTC
CASSALGGYGYTF
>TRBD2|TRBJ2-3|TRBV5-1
TGCGCCAGCAGCTTACTAGCGGGAGGCCAGGGAGATACGCAGTATTTT
CASSLLAGGQGDTQYF
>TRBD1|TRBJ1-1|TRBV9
TGTGCCAGCAGCTACCGGGACAGGGAGGGAGCTTTCTTT
CASSYRDREGAFF
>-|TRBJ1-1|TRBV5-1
TGCGCCAGCAGCTTGGATGGGGGCGAGGCTTTCTTT
CASSLDGGEAFF